This TCR beta chain was sequenced for a study of blood T cell repertoires in COVID-19. The wider study: Sites across the United States, Italy and Spain contributed samples from acute and convalescent COVID-19.

Authors' data handling: Amplification with reference gene primers provided the estimates of nucleated cell counts. TCRdb keeps only in-frame clones here, not all; method: immunoSEQ multiplex PCR. The V and J calls and clone size come from that table; D and trimming were worked out from the DNA. The sample includes nearly 110,000 clones, approximately 80% of them seen just once. The germline V gene has CDR1 SGDLS and CDR2 YYNGEE. Trimming removed 0 bases from V and 8 bases from J, with 17 bases in between. CDR3 size: 15 residues. The chain is built from TRBV9 and TRBJ1-2; D call uncertain. The sequenced material came from peripheral blood. The receptor was derived from an older woman with acute or convalescent COVID-19. DNA of the CDR3: TGTGCCAGCAGCGTAGATCTGGGCAGCTTAGAGGGCTACACCTTC. As protein: CASSVDLGSLEGYTF.